Sequencing of this T cell receptor (beta chain) was carried out in a study of tumor-infiltrating lymphocytes in oesophageal squamous cell carcinoma. The germline V and J ends were trimmed by 4 bases and 6 bases, with 6 bases remaining between them. Germline V gene data show CDR1 as SGHTA and CDR2 as FQGNSA. The CDR3 length is 12 residues. A single count supports this clonotype. TCRdb re-analysed the PCR reads in MiXCR, keeping a single row per CDR3 protein. The top ten hold about 26% of the sample, which has approximately 9,800 distinct CDR3 sequences, under 70% seen once. Input material: esophageal tumor tissue. The gene calls are TRBV7-2 and TRBJ2-2; D gene uncertain. The TCR comes from a female donor with esophageal squamous cell carcinoma. CDR3 in amino acids: CASSSLAGELFF. The CDR3 DNA sequence: TGTGCCAGCAGCTCCTTAGCCGGGGAGCTGTTTTTT.